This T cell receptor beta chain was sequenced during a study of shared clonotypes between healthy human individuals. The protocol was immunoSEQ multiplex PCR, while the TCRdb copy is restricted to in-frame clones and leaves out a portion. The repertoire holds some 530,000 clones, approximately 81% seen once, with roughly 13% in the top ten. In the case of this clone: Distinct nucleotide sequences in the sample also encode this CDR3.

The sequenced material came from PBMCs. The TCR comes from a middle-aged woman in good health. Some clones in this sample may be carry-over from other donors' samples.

The CDR3 DNA reads as TGTGCCAGCTCACCATCGGGAGGCTCGAACACCGGGGAGCTGTTTTTT. Protein sequence: CASSPSGGSNTGELFF. V is TRBV18 and J is TRBJ2-2; 7 bases align to TRBD2. The CDR3 sequence is 16 residues long. Germline V gives CDR1 KGHSH, CDR2 LQKENI. Germline trimming cut 2 bases from V and 0 bases from J; bases unmatched to any gene: 3.